Presented here are 32 T cell receptor beta chains from one specimen sequenced in a study of T cell clones after liver transplantation. Some clones are missing from TCRdb's copy, which holds only in-frame ones; the method was immunoSEQ multiplex PCR. The sample has fewer than 50,000 clones, more than 70% seen once; the top ten hold approximately 2.7%. This material consisted of CD4+ T cells from blood, taken 24 months after liver transplant. The receptors here all came from a human patient who received a liver transplant. A share of the T cells may be of graft donor origin.

The rearrangement uses TRBV5-6 and TRBJ2-2; 7 bases match TRBD1. The germline V gene encodes CDR1 SGHDT and CDR2 YYEEEE. The CDR3 covers 14 residues. V trimming: 4 bases; J trimming: 5 bases; junction bases outside the gene matches: 5. The CDR3 loop reads CASSPVRGTGELFF. DNA of the CDR3: TGTGCCAGCAGCCCGGTCAGGGGGACCGGGGAGCTGTTTTTT.

The chain couples TRBV28 to TRBJ1-2; 7 nucleotides match TRBD1. The CDR3 spans 15 residues. Germline-derived CDR1 and CDR2 are MDHEN and SYDVKM. After removal of 6 bases from V and 2 bases from J, the junction contained 9 bases not matched to a gene. As DNA, the CDR3 is TGTGCCAGCAGCTCCGCAGGGGGTGGAAACTATGGCTACACCTTC. This translates into CASSSAGGGNYGYTF.

This CDR3 reads CASSLEMENSPLHF. The CDR3 DNA reads as TGTGCCAGCTCACTAGAGATGGAAAATTCACCCCTCCACTTT. The chain employs TRBV18 and TRBJ1-6; no reliable D call. Trimming removed 4 bases at V and 7 bases at J, with 11 bases between. Germline V gene sequence: CDR1 KGHSH, CDR2 LQKENI. This CDR3 region has 14 residues. The full variable domain, with the rest looked up from reference TRBV18 and TRBJ1-6, is NAGVMQNPRHLVRRRGQEARLRCSPMKGHSHVYWYRQLPEEGLKFMVYLQKENIIDESGMPKERFSAEFPKEGPSILRIQQVVRGDSAAYFCASSLEMENSPLHFGNGTRLTVT.

In DNA, the CDR3 is TGTGCCAGCAGCCCGGGGGCCATCCCTACCGGGGAGCTGTTTTTT. As protein: CASSPGAIPTGELFF. This chain joins TRBV9 and TRBJ2-2; D assignment may be TRBD1 or TRBD2 (6 bases each). CDR1 is SGDLS and CDR2 is YYNGEE in the germline V gene. The CDR3 runs to 15 residues. V was clipped by 4 bases and J by 5 bases, with 15 bases between them.

This clone was picked up a small number of times. The chain links TRBV6-5 to TRBJ1-1; no clear D gene. The CDR3 is made up of 11 amino acids. Germline CDR1 is MNHEY and CDR2 is SVGAGI. Trimming cost V 1 base and J 8 bases, with 5 bases left between them. The CDR3 protein is CASSYFGEAFF. The DNA of the CDR3 is TGTGCCAGCAGTTACTTCGGGGAAGCTTTCTTT.

The gene calls are TRBV28 and TRBJ1-2; the D is unclear. CDR3 size: 14 residues. Deletions cut 2 bases from V and 2 bases from J, with 9 bases between. Germline lookup yields CDR1 MDHEN and CDR2 SYDVKM. CDR3: CASSLPRFNYGYTF. The CDR3 nucleotides are TGTGCCAGCAGTTTACCCAGGTTCAACTATGGCTACACCTTC.

This chain uses TRBV19 with TRBJ1-2; 9 bases map to TRBD1. The germline V gene has CDR1 LNHDA and CDR2 SQIVND (reference sequence). CDR3 length: 13 amino acids. J lost 12 bases, V lost 7 bases, and 12 bases had no gene match. The CDR3 sequence is CASTTNGQGTHTF. The CDR3 DNA sequence: TGTGCCAGTACCACCAACGGACAGGGGACCCACACCTTC.

The J gene is TRBJ1-5, the V gene TRBV30; TRBD1 aligns across 7 bases. Losses at the gene ends were 1 base for V and 4 bases for J; bases not matched to a gene: 7. Germline lookup yields CDR1 GTSNPN and CDR2 SVGIG (reference sequence). The CDR3 is 15 residues long. The CDR3 nucleotides read TGTGCCTGGAGTGCTATGGGACAGAAGAATCAGCCCCAGCATTTT. This encodes CAWSAMGQKNQPQHF. Filled out from reference TRBV30 and TRBJ1-5, the complete variable domain reads SQTIHQWPATLVQPVGSPLSLECTVEGTSNPNLYWYRQAAGRGLQLLFYSVGIGQISSEVPQNLSASRPQDRQFILSSKKLLLSDSGFYLCAWSAMGQKNQPQHFGDGTRLSIL.

The chain combines TRBV7-9 with TRBJ1-5; no clear D. This CDR3 is 13 amino acids long. Germline V gives CDR1 SEHNR, CDR2 FQNEAQ (reference sequence). Trimming left V 5 bases short and J 4 bases short, with 9 bases between. This chain's CDR3 is CASSPSGNQPQHF. The CDR3 DNA follows: TGTGCCAGCAGCCCCTCAGGAAATCAGCCCCAGCATTTT.

This clone occurred a few times. The rearrangement links TRBV28 to TRBJ1-1; maybe TRBD1 (6 bases). The CDR3 is 14 amino acids. V dropped 8 bases and J dropped 1 base, with 14 bases sitting between them. Germline assignment: CDR1 MDHEN and CDR2 SYDVKM. The CDR3 spells CASPDSSGNTEAFF. CDR3 in DNA: TGTGCCAGCCCGGACAGTTCGGGGAACACTGAAGCTTTCTTT.

V is TRBV27 and J is TRBJ2-3; TRBD2 matches at 7 bases. This CDR3 has 14 amino acids. The ends lost 8 bases at V and 2 bases at J; junction bases unmatched: 7. Germline loops: CDR1 MNHEY, CDR2 SMNVEV (reference sequence). CDR3 loop: CASLAGRATDTQYF. CDR3 bases: TGTGCCAGCCTCGCGGGGAGGGCCACAGATACGCAGTATTTT.

In its sample, this clone was seen once. The chain uses TRBV19 and TRBJ2-2, with D unresolved. Germline CDR1 reads LNHDA; CDR2 reads SQIVND (reference sequence). Trimming took off 3 bases at V and 5 bases at J, with 10 bases between the two ends. This CDR3 is 14 amino acids long. DNA of the CDR3: TGTGCCAGTAGTATTAGCAGATTAACCGGGGAGCTGTTTTTT. The encoded protein is CASSISRLTGELFF.

V is TRBV19 and J is TRBJ2-7, with D uncertain. The CDR3 has 14 amino acids. Trimming removed 3 bases at V and 3 bases at J, with 12 bases between. CDR1 is LNHDA and CDR2 is SQIVND in the germline V gene (reference sequence). The chain's CDR3 is CASSMIGWDYEQYF. The CDR3 DNA follows: TGTGCCAGTAGTATGATCGGGTGGGACTACGAGCAGTACTTC. The full variable domain, with the rest looked up from reference TRBV19 and TRBJ2-7, is DGGITQSPKYLFRKEGQNVTLSCEQNLNHDAMYWYRQDPGQGLRLIYYSQIVNDFQKGDIAEGYSVSREKKESFPLTVTSAQKNPTAFYLCASSMIGWDYEQYFGPGTRLTVT.

In DNA form, the CDR3 reads TGCGCCAGCAGCTCGAGGGCTCGGGGCACAGATACGCAGTATTTT. Translating it yields CASSSRARGTDTQYF. The genes are TRBV5-1 and TRBJ2-3; D perhaps matches TRBD2 (5 bases). The V gene lost 3 bases and the J gene lost 1 base, with 12 bases spanning the gap. The CDR3 has 15 residues. Germline-derived CDR1 and CDR2 are SGHRS and YFSETQ.

The chain combines TRBV10-3 with TRBJ2-2, with 12 bases matching TRBD2. CDR1 is ENHRY, CDR2 SYGVKD, per germline. This CDR3 contains 16 residues. V lost 6 bases to trimming and J lost 6 bases; unmatched junction nucleotides: 8. CDR3 protein: CAISGLAGSRAGELFF. The CDR3 DNA follows: TGTGCCATCAGCGGACTAGCGGGGAGTAGGGCCGGGGAGCTGTTTTTT.

V gene TRBV11-1 combines with J gene TRBJ1-1; tentative D call: TRBD1 (6 bases). Germline V gene data show CDR1 as SGHAT and CDR2 as FQDESV (reference sequence). V was trimmed by 6 bases and J by 1 base, leaving 9 bases between them. The CDR3 loop spans 13 amino acids. DNA for the CDR3: TGTGCCAGCAGATCGACAGGGAACACTGAAGCTTTCTTT. Encoded protein: CASRSTGNTEAFF.

The J gene is TRBJ2-7, the V gene TRBV5-1, with 10 bases that match TRBD1. J gave up 0 bases and V 4 bases, and 7 bases lay outside the gene matches. Germline V gene data show CDR1 as SGHRS and CDR2 as YFSETQ. The CDR3 contains 16 residues. The chain's CDR3 is CASSLGGQGSSYEQYF. In DNA form, the CDR3 reads TGCGCCAGCAGCCTTGGGGGACAGGGGAGCTCCTACGAGCAGTACTTC.

The J gene is TRBJ2-4, the V gene TRBV6-5, with D unresolved. The CDR3 sequence is 16 residues long. Trimming took off 3 bases at V and 0 bases at J, with 12 bases between the two ends. Germline assignment: CDR1 MNHEY and CDR2 SVGAGI. CDR3 residues: CASSYEGNLAKNIQYF. The CDR3 region has the DNA TGTGCCAGCAGTTATGAAGGGAACCTAGCCAAAAACATTCAGTACTTC.

The gene calls are TRBV27 and TRBJ2-5, with 7 bases fitting TRBD2. Germline V gene sequence: CDR1 MNHEY, CDR2 SMNVEV (reference sequence). V gave up 2 bases and J gave up 5 bases; unmatched junction bases: 8. This CDR3 spans 15 amino acids. The CDR3 region is CASSLKGLVRETQYF. The CDR3 DNA sequence: TGTGCCAGCAGTTTAAAAGGACTAGTTAGGGAGACCCAGTACTTC.

The chain links TRBV29-1 to TRBJ1-5, with D hard to call. CDR1 SQVTM and CDR2 ANQGSEA come from the germline V gene. V was pared by 4 bases and J by 4 bases, with 8 bases between. This CDR3 is 12 amino acids long. CDR3 sequence (DNA): TGCAGCGTTGGGTCATCGAATCAGCCCCAGCATTTT. This gives the protein CSVGSSNQPQHF. The complete variable domain, with remaining parts taken from reference TRBV29-1 and TRBJ1-5, reads SAVISQKPSRDICQRGTSLTIQCQVDSQVTMMFWYRQQPGQSLTLIATANQGSEATYESGFVIDKFPISRPNLTFSTLTVSNMSPEDSSIYLCSVGSSNQPQHFGDGTRLSIL.

This clone was picked up one time. The gene calls are TRBV9 and TRBJ2-1; D could derive from TRBD1 or TRBD2 (6 bases each). The CDR3 runs 15 residues. Per germline, CDR1 SGDLS and CDR2 YYNGEE. The ends were cut back, 2 bases at V and 7 bases at J, with 16 bases in the middle. As DNA, the CDR3 is TGTGCCAGCAGCGTGCCGGGGGCTGGCGAGAATGAGCAGTTCTTC. Translation gives CASSVPGAGENEQFF.

This chain links TRBV5-1 with TRBJ2-3; D is ambiguous. The CDR3 runs to 11 residues. V lost 2 bases and J 5 bases, leaving 3 bases between the germline ends. Germline V gives CDR1 SGHRS, CDR2 YFSETQ. The CDR3 here is CASSLRDTQYF. The CDR3 region has the DNA TGCGCCAGCAGCTTAAGAGATACGCAGTATTTT.

The chain recombines TRBV6-4 with TRBJ2-7, with TRBD2 matching 16 bases. V was pared by 11 bases and J by 0 bases, with 13 bases of the junction left unmatched. Germline V gene lookup returns CDR1 MRHNA and CDR2 SNTAGT. This CDR3 is built from 18 residues. The CDR3 DNA reads TGTGCCTCCCAACCGGGACTAGCGGGAGGGGGCCTCTCCTACGAGCAGTACTTC. It yields the protein CASQPGLAGGGLSYEQYF.

This rearrangement joins TRBV27 to TRBJ2-5, with D possibly matching TRBD2 (6 bases). Germline CDR1 and CDR2: MNHEY and SMNVEV (reference sequence). CDR3 length: 11 residues. The V end was cut by 2 bases, the J end by 9 bases, with 7 bases between. CDR3 sequence reads: CASSLGEAQYF. DNA for the CDR3: TGTGCCAGCAGTTTAGGGGAGGCCCAGTACTTC.

This sequence joins TRBV28 and TRBJ2-5, with D uncertain. The assigned J gene may be wrong: the sequence end matches TRBJ2-7 better. The CDR3 sequence is 12 residues long. CDR1 and CDR2 from the germline V gene are MDHEN and SYDVKM. The CDR3 region has the DNA TGTGCCAGCATTGGCAGCTCCTACGAGCAGTACTTC. Protein sequence: CASIGSSYEQYF.

The V and J genes are TRBV10-2 and TRBJ2-5; D perhaps matches TRBD1 (6 bases). CDR1 is WSHSY and CDR2 is SAAADI in the germline V gene. V shed 4 bases and J shed 7 bases, with 13 bases lying between them. The CDR3 is made up of 13 amino acids. The CDR3 region has the DNA TGCGCCAGCAGTGGGACAGCCTACGGGACCCAGTACTTC. Encoded protein: CASSGTAYGTQYF.

The rearrangement links TRBV7-8 to TRBJ1-3; D not resolved. Between the trimmed V and J ends, which lost 1 base and 4 bases, there was a span of 8 bases. Germline V gene sequence: CDR1 SGHVS, CDR2 FQNEAQ. CDR3 length: 14 residues. The chain's CDR3 is CASSLVPQGNTIYF. CDR3 bases: TGTGCCAGCAGCTTAGTCCCGCAAGGAAACACCATATATTTT.

This clone was detected a few times. The chain has TRBV7-2 and TRBJ2-1; D remains unclear. The CDR3 spans 13 residues. The germline V gene has CDR1 SGHTA and CDR2 FQGNSA. The ends were cut back, 0 bases at V and 3 bases at J, with 3 bases in the middle. This chain's CDR3 is CASSLASYNEQFF. CDR3 DNA sequence: TGTGCCAGCAGCTTAGCTAGCTACAATGAGCAGTTCTTC.

The rearrangement links TRBV5-4 to TRBJ1-4, with 7 bases fitting TRBD1. The CDR3 contains 16 residues. The V and J ends lost 2 bases and 8 bases, in that order; junction bases with no gene match: 12. Germline-derived CDR1 and CDR2 are SGHNT and YYREEE (reference sequence). Here the CDR3 reads CASSLRQGGGGEKLFF. The CDR3 coding sequence is TGTGCCAGCAGCTTAAGACAGGGAGGGGGAGGGGAAAAACTGTTTTTT.

This clone was seen more than once but under ten times. The V gene is TRBV6-1, the J gene TRBJ1-5, with no clear D. This CDR3 region has 14 residues. The germline CDR1 and CDR2 sequences are MNHNS and SASEGT. Trimming stripped 4 bases from V and 2 bases from J, with 9 bases between. Written as DNA, the CDR3 is TGTGCCAGCAGTGGCAGTATTGGCAATCAGCCCCAGCATTTT. Protein: CASSGSIGNQPQHF.

The rearrangement uses TRBV18 and TRBJ1-3, with a possible D match to TRBD1 (6 bases). The CDR3 spans 14 residues. Germline loops: CDR1 KGHSH, CDR2 LQKENI. V was shortened by 3 bases and J by 1 base, with 7 bases between the two germline ends. CDR3 sequence: CASSPGHSGNTIYF. CDR3 coding DNA: TGTGCCAGCTCACCGGGACATTCTGGAAACACCATATATTTT.

The chain has TRBV9 and TRBJ2-2, with 8 bases matching TRBD1. With V trimmed by 2 bases and J by 3 bases, 3 bases remained unmatched. Germline assignment: CDR1 SGDLS and CDR2 YYNGEE. This CDR3 comprises 15 residues. The CDR3 sequence is CASSVETGDTGELFF. As DNA, the CDR3 is TGTGCCAGCAGCGTCGAGACAGGGGACACCGGGGAGCTGTTTTTT.